This T cell receptor beta chain is from a study of T cell responses to AZD1222 COVID-19 vaccine. Study-wide results and caveats: CD4 TCRs linked to vaccination spanned spike, dominating at 160-218 and 743-854. The breadth and depth of Spike-specific TCRs increased once two AZD1222 doses had been given. White British donors predominated, females outnumbered males, and clonal diversity was possibly underestimated.

The CDR3 is 15 residues long. Germline V gene lookup returns CDR1 LGHNA and CDR2 YSLEER. Trimming shortened V by 0 bases and J by 5 bases, and 11 bases separated the two germline ends. This clone was picked up one time. Its target is not known. TCRdb's table, derived via immunoSEQ multiplex PCR, lists solely in-frame clones and lacks some. The sample has 130,000 or so clones; about 89% are singletons. This specimen consisted of peripheral blood, obtained 28 days after the second dose of the MenACWY control vaccine. The rearrangement links TRBV4-3 to TRBJ1-5; D is ambiguous. The receptor comes from an adult who received the MenACWY meningococcal vaccine as a control. Written as DNA, the CDR3 is TGCGCCAGCAGCCAAGATTTGTCAGCTTATCAGCCCCAGCATTTT. It translates to CASSQDLSAYQPQHF.